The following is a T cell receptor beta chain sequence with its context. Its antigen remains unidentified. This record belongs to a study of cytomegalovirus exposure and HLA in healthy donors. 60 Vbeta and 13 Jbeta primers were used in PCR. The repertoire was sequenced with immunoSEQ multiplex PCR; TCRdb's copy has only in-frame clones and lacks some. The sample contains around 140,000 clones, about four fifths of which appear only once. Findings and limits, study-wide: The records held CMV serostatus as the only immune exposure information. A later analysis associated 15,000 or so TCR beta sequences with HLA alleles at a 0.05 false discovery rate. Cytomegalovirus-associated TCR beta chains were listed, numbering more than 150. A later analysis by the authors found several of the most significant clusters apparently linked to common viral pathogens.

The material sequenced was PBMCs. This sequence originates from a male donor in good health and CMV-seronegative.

The CDR3 bases are TGTGCCACCAGCATCGGCGGGGTCCCTGAAGCTTTCTTT. Translating gives CATSIGGVPEAFF. The chain joins TRBV15 to TRBJ1-1; D not certain. V gave up 4 bases and J gave up 6 bases, with 12 bases separating them. CDR1 and CDR2 from the germline V gene are LNHNV and YYDKDF (reference sequence). The CDR3 totals 13 residues.